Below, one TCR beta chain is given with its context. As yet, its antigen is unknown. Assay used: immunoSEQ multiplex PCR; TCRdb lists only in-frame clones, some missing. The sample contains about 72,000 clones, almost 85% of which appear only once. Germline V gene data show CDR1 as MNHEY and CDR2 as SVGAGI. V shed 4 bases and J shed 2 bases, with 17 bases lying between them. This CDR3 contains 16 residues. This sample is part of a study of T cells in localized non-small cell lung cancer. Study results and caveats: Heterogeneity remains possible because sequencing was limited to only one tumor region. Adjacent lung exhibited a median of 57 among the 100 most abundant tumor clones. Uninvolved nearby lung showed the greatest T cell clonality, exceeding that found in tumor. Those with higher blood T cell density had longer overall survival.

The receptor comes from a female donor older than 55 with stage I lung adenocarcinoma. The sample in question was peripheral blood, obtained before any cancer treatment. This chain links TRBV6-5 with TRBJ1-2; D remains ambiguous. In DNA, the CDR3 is TGTGCCAGCAGTTTGCGAGAGGGAGGAGTAAACTATGGCTACACCTTC. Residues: CASSLREGGVNYGYTF.